These 25 T cell receptor beta chains share one sample of origin, sequenced in a study of OX40 agonist ivuxolimab in advanced cancers. Generated by immunoSEQ multiplex PCR, the TCRdb table keeps only in-frame clones and is missing some. Altogether around 54,000 clones are present, 94% being singletons, with the ten largest covering roughly 12%. The source material was CD4+ or CD8+ T cells sorted from blood, sampled in a trial of the OX40 agonist ivuxolimab. The source of these receptors is an adult with an advanced solid tumor such as melanoma, head and neck, liver or kidney cancer.

The J gene is TRBJ2-1, the V gene TRBV4-1; the D is unclear. V gave up 4 bases and J gave up 6 bases, with 4 bases separating them. Germline V lookup: CDR1 MGHRA, CDR2 YSYEKL. CDR3 length: 11 amino acids. The CDR3 bases are TGCGCCAGCAGCCCGGGCAATGAGCAGTTCTTC. Its translation: CASSPGNEQFF.

In this sample, this clone turned up once. The chain recombines TRBV19 with TRBJ1-5; tentatively, D is TRBD1 (5 bases). Per germline, CDR1 LNHDA and CDR2 SQIVND (reference sequence). The CDR3 covers 16 residues. With 5 bases removed from V and 4 bases from J, the gap between germline ends came to 18 bases. CDR3 coding DNA: TGTGCCAGTAGTCTCCACCTCGACAGTAAGAATCAGCCCCAGCATTTT. Translating it yields CASSLHLDSKNQPQHF. The entire variable domain, with the rest obtained from reference TRBV19 and TRBJ1-5, is as follows: DGGITQSPKYLFRKEGQNVTLSCEQNLNHDAMYWYRQDPGQGLRLIYYSQIVNDFQKGDIAEGYSVSREKKESFPLTVTSAQKNPTAFYLCASSLHLDSKNQPQHFGDGTRLSIL.

V gene TRBV6-1 combines with J gene TRBJ2-3, with D hard to call. The CDR3 is made up of 13 amino acids. Trimming left V 5 bases short and J 3 bases short, with 9 bases between. CDR1 MNHNS and CDR2 SASEGT come from the germline V gene. CDR3 sequence: CASSSLGTDTQYF. For the CDR3, the DNA is TGTGCCAGCAGTTCTTTGGGGACAGATACGCAGTATTTT.

To note about this clone: Other DNA sequences in this sample translate to the same CDR3. CDR3 loop: CASSAGTSGSYEQYF. The DNA for the CDR3 is TGTGCCAGCAGCGCCGGGACTAGCGGGAGCTACGAGCAGTACTTC. The chain joins TRBV9 to TRBJ2-7; 14 nucleotides line up with TRBD2. Germline V gene data show CDR1 as SGDLS and CDR2 as YYNGEE. J lost 3 bases, V lost 3 bases, and 2 bases had no gene match. This CDR3 spans 15 amino acids.

V is TRBV12-5 and J is TRBJ2-1, with 10 bases fitting TRBD2. CDR1 is LGHNT and CDR2 is FRNRAP in the germline V gene. The CDR3 totals 17 residues. V was clipped by 4 bases and J by 6 bases; unmatched bases: 12. This chain's CDR3 is CASGWVRAGGLVNEQFF. The CDR3 DNA is TGTGCTAGTGGTTGGGTTCGAGCGGGAGGGCTGGTCAATGAGCAGTTCTTC.

The V call is TRBV29-1, the J call TRBJ2-2; the D is unclear. Germline V lookup: CDR1 SQVTM, CDR2 ANQGSEA. V was trimmed by 5 bases and J by 6 bases, leaving 7 bases between them. The CDR3 consists of 11 residues. The CDR3 here is CSVLKAGELFF. CDR3 bases: TGCAGCGTTCTAAAGGCCGGGGAGCTGTTTTTT.

This chain links TRBV7-2 with TRBJ2-7; D is ambiguous. The germline CDR1 and CDR2 sequences are SGHTA and FQGNSA. CDR3 size: 12 residues. V was clipped by 1 base and J by 2 bases, with 3 bases between them. CDR3 sequence reads: CASSLVPYEQYF. The DNA of the CDR3 is TGTGCCAGCAGCTTAGTCCCCTACGAGCAGTACTTC.

V usage is TRBV7-8 and J usage is TRBJ2-1; 10 bases agree with TRBD2. The junction had 9 bases not matched to a gene; V was cut back by 5 bases and J by 8 bases. The germline gives CDR1 SGHVS, CDR2 FQNEAQ. The length of the CDR3 is 15 residues. The DNA of the CDR3 is TGTGCCAGCAGCCCCAAAGCGGGAGGGCCTTATGAGCAGTTCTTC. As protein: CASSPKAGGPYEQFF.

The rearrangement uses TRBV10-1 and TRBJ1-1, with D possibly being TRBD1 (5 bases). The V gene lost 5 bases and the J gene lost 0 bases, with 10 bases spanning the gap. Germline CDR1 WNHNN, CDR2 SYGVQD (reference sequence). This CDR3 has 14 residues. The CDR3 loop reads CASSPGTMNTEAFF. In DNA, the CDR3 is TGCGCCAGCAGTCCCGGGACTATGAACACTGAAGCTTTCTTT.

By frequency in the sample, this clone is medium-sized. The gene calls are TRBV5-4 and TRBJ2-3, with D uncertain. This CDR3 has 16 amino acids. The V gene's germline CDR1 is SGHNT and CDR2 YYREEE (reference sequence). The ends were cut back, 1 base at V and 5 bases at J, with 17 bases in the middle. The CDR3 nucleotides are TGTGCCAGCAGCTTGTTCGAAGCGATCGTCGGAGATACGCAGTATTTT. This sequence encodes CASSLFEAIVGDTQYF. Combining the CDR3 with reference TRBV5-4 and TRBJ2-3 gives the whole variable domain ETGVTQSPTHLIKTRGQQVTLRCSSQSGHNTVSWYQQALGQGPQFIFQYYREEENGRGNFPPRFSGLQFPNYSSELNVNALELDDSALYLCASSLFEAIVGDTQYFGPGTRLTVL.

The CDR3 protein is CASSGTGGQPQHF. CDR3 coding DNA: TGTGCCAGCAGCGGGACAGGTGGTCAGCCCCAGCATTTT. The chain couples TRBV9 to TRBJ1-5, with 7 bases aligning to TRBD1. Germline V gene sequence: CDR1 SGDLS, CDR2 YYNGEE. The CDR3 is 13 amino acids. The V and J ends lost 3 bases and 6 bases, in that order; junction bases with no gene match: 3.

The chain employs TRBV6-6 and TRBJ2-3; 7 positions match TRBD1. CDR3 length: 15 residues. Germline V gives CDR1 MNHNY, CDR2 SVGAGI (reference sequence). The trim removed 6 bases at V and 4 bases at J, leaving 10 bases unmatched. The CDR3 nucleotides read TGTGCCAGCAGCCCCTCAGGGGGTATAGCAGATACGCAGTATTTT. It specifies CASSPSGGIADTQYF.

CDR3 residues: CASSLYPRGDEQYF. The CDR3 DNA sequence: TGTGCCAGCAGCTTGTACCCCCGGGGCGACGAGCAGTACTTC. The chain uses TRBV13 and TRBJ2-7, with D tentatively TRBD1 or TRBD2 (5 bases each). The CDR3 is 14 residues long. The V gene's germline CDR1 is PRHDT and CDR2 FYEKMQ (reference sequence). Trimming took 3 bases from V and 5 from J, leaving 14 bases between them.

The CDR3: CASSSYSNTEAFF. The CDR3 DNA reads TGTGCCAGCAGTTCCTATTCGAACACTGAAGCTTTCTTT. The gene calls are TRBV27 and TRBJ1-1; no reliable D call. V lost 4 bases, J lost 1 base, and 7 bases lay in between. This CDR3 comprises 13 residues. In germline, CDR1 is MNHEY, CDR2 SMNVEV (reference sequence).

CDR3 region: CASSEPNTDTQYF. DNA for the CDR3: TGTGCCAGCAGTGAACCTAACACAGATACGCAGTATTTT. This chain joins TRBV6-1 and TRBJ2-3; D not certain. V lost 2 bases and J lost 2, with 5 bases in between. This CDR3 region has 13 residues. Germline V gene sequence: CDR1 MNHNS, CDR2 SASEGT.

The gene calls are TRBV15 and TRBJ1-1; D remains ambiguous. V was shortened by 0 bases and J by 6 bases, with 8 bases between the two germline ends. The CDR3 extends over 13 amino acids. The germline CDR1 and CDR2 sequences are LNHNV and YYDKDF (reference sequence). The CDR3 loop is CATSREGGPEAFF. In DNA form, the CDR3 reads TGTGCCACCAGCAGAGAGGGAGGGCCTGAAGCTTTCTTT. The complete variable domain, with remaining parts taken from reference TRBV15 and TRBJ1-1, reads DAMVIQNPRYQVTQFGKPVTLSCSQTLNHNVMYWYQQKSSQAPKLLFHYYDKDFNNEADTPDNFQSRRPNTSFCFLDIRSPGLGDTAMYLCATSREGGPEAFFGQGTRLTVV.

This clone was counted a single time. The gene calls are TRBV28 and TRBJ2-7; 11 nucleotides match TRBD2. V shed 5 bases and J 2 bases; nucleotides not matched to a gene: 11. The germline V gene has CDR1 MDHEN and CDR2 SYDVKM. The CDR3 has 17 residues. The CDR3 protein is CASSPSAGSGRAYEQYF. DNA of the CDR3: TGTGCCAGCAGTCCAAGTGCGGGTAGCGGGAGGGCCTACGAGCAGTACTTC.

The chain carries TRBV14 and TRBJ1-1; D ambiguous. CDR1 and CDR2 from the germline V gene are SGHDN and FVKESK. The CDR3 runs 14 residues. The ends were cut back, 1 base at V and 1 base at J, with 7 bases in the middle. The CDR3 DNA is TGTGCCAGCAGCCAAGTCGTAGCGAACACTGAAGCTTTCTTT. It codes for CASSQVVANTEAFF.

This clone appeared a single time. V gene TRBV13 combines with J gene TRBJ2-1; 14 bases fit TRBD2. Germline V gene lookup returns CDR1 PRHDT and CDR2 FYEKMQ (reference sequence). This CDR3 has 16 amino acids. With 7 bases clipped from V and 5 bases from J, the junction kept 7 bases outside the gene matches. CDR3 sequence: CASTRGLAGDHNEQFF. The CDR3 nucleotides read TGTGCCAGCACCAGGGGACTAGCGGGAGATCACAATGAGCAGTTCTTC.

This rearrangement joins TRBV19 to TRBJ2-1; 10 bases are a match to TRBD2. Germline V lookup: CDR1 LNHDA, CDR2 SQIVND (reference sequence). The CDR3 loop spans 15 amino acids. With V trimmed by 3 bases and J by 10 bases, 9 bases remained unmatched. The CDR3: CASSISASGSDEQFF. CDR3 coding DNA: TGTGCCAGTAGTATCTCGGCTAGCGGGAGCGACGAGCAGTTCTTC.

The chain carries TRBV14 and TRBJ2-7; 14 bases are shared with TRBD2. The V and J ends lost 4 bases and 2 bases, in that order; junction bases with no gene match: 1. This CDR3 contains 15 residues. Germline V lookup: CDR1 SGHDN, CDR2 FVKESK. For the CDR3, the DNA is TGTGCCAGCAGCCTGACTAGCGGGAGGGCCTACGAGCAGTACTTC. This translates into CASSLTSGRAYEQYF.

The chain employs TRBV4-3 and TRBJ2-3; either TRBD1 or TRBD2 may supply D (5 bases each). Germline V gene lookup returns CDR1 LGHNA and CDR2 YSLEER. V was shortened by 1 base and J by 10 bases, with 6 bases between the two germline ends. This CDR3 spans 11 amino acids. The CDR3 sequence: CASSQGGSQYF. The DNA for the CDR3 is TGCGCCAGCAGCCAAGGGGGGTCGCAGTATTTT.

This clone was detected only once. The chain employs TRBV4-1 and TRBJ2-7; D uncertain. CDR1 and CDR2 from the germline V gene are MGHRA and YSYEKL. This CDR3 comprises 14 residues. The V end lost 3 bases, the J end lost 3 bases, and 12 bases lay between the germline ends. DNA for the CDR3: TGCGCCAGCAGCCATACAGAAAACCTCTACGAGCAGTACTTC. Its translation: CASSHTENLYEQYF.

The chain uses TRBV19 and TRBJ1-2; 8 bases are a match to TRBD1. The germline V gene has CDR1 LNHDA and CDR2 SQIVND (reference sequence). V trimming: 6 bases; J trimming: 4 bases; junction bases outside the gene matches: 4. The CDR3 spans 13 residues. DNA for the CDR3: TGTGCCAGTAGCCAGGGGGCGACCTATGGCTACACCTTC. It yields the protein CASSQGATYGYTF.

In its sample, this clone was seen a few times. V usage is TRBV6-5 and J usage is TRBJ2-7; D ambiguous. The germline V gene encodes CDR1 MNHEY and CDR2 SVGAGI. The CDR3 is 13 residues long. V was pared by 0 bases and J by 2 bases, with 5 bases between. CDR3 nucleotides: TGTGCCAGCAGTTACTCGAGCGCCTACGAGCAGTACTTC. Translation: CASSYSSAYEQYF.